This entry features one T cell receptor beta chain sequence. This clonotype was seen at least ten times. Its antigen specificity is not known. There are no base qualities to consult, and no much larger clone falls within one base. The sample comes from a study of T cells in Graves' hyperthyroidism and ophthalmopathy (dated by TCRdb to the late 2010s). Context from the whole study: Peripheral blood samples were taken at the time of initial diagnosis, prior to any treatment. TCR V-J signatures able to tell the groups apart were searched for in a discovery cohort of about a hundred patients, of whom around 42 had Graves' ophthalmopathy and roughly 59 had stable Graves' hyperthyroidism. Prospective prediction of ophthalmopathy was tested in an independent validation cohort of about 19 hyperthyroidism patients and around 16 patients who later progressed to ophthalmopathy. For training and testing, the 100 or so patients in the discovery cohort were randomly divided in a 7:3 ratio. In addition, the study compared T-cell repertoires in thyroid tissue and in blood from about six Graves' hyperthyroidism patients. Once sampling was done, hyperthyroidism patients were given methimazole at a starting dose of 30 mg daily, whereas ophthalmopathy patients were given high-dose intravenous methylprednisolone. According to the paper, TCR Vbeta CDR3 sequencing was carried out on roughly 130 peripheral blood samples, which came from fewer than 50 ophthalmopathy, around 75 hyperthyroidism and roughly 17 progressor patients. Broad study findings and their caveats: Most expanded thyroid clonotypes (frequency above 0.001) were also detected in blood, a finding suggesting that blood repertoires may reflect thyroid immune responses. Sample size was not statistically predetermined, and blinding of investigators to group allocation was not performed. A model built on a 13 V-J signature distinguished ophthalmopathy from stable hyperthyroidism, reaching approximately 89% sensitivity and about 81% specificity in cross-validation and 80%/75% in testing. During validation, the model predicted progression to ophthalmopathy a median of about 6.5 months ahead of onset, with roughly 65% sensitivity and almost 75% specificity.

The TCR beta CDR3 regions were amplified from RNA transcripts. The TCR CDR3 was subjected to a first round of RT-PCR using the HTBI primer set and the Qiagen OneStep RT-PCR kit. The libraries were constructed in a second round of multiplex PCR and then size-selected and purified. Sequencing of the libraries was done on an Illumina HiSeq2000 using paired-end 100 bp reads. As for the original processing: Raw data were processed with SOAPnuke, discarding reads with adapters, uncalled bases, mean Phred below 15, or no exact constant-primer or identifier match. High-quality paired reads were merged with COPE v1.2.5, and unique nucleotide sequences were defined as clonotypes. MiTCR v1.1 was used to align clonotypes to the IMGT TRBV, TRBD and TRBJ reference segments. The analysis was restricted to V-J combinations with a frequency above 0.0001, which together covered 99.2% of the repertoires. The TCS score was defined as F50 (clonal expansion) divided by E x V (chaos), with BLOSUM62-based TCRdist calculated between CDR3 peptides within each V-J. Welch's t-statistics and random forest reduced some 510 V-J features to 10 to 15, which were used in a naive Bayes classifier (R e1071). TCRdb reran the public reads through fastp at Q25 and MiXCR, keeping productive beta chains. Entries are consolidated by CDR3 protein sequence, retaining the most common genes and DNA. These V and J calls originate from TCRdb's pipeline instead of the authors' own analysis. The sample records about 280,000 distinct CDR3 sequences, less than 30% of which are singletons. Jointly, the top ten make up about a quarter of the sample.

The hyperthyroidism patients were between 18 and 65 years old and newly diagnosed, with a disease duration of less than 2 months. The study excluded patients with uncontrolled infections, other autoimmune diseases, pregnancy or lactation. Diagnoses were based on clinical symptoms, serum thyroxine and TRAb, thyroid ultrasound and orbital computed tomography. For progressor patients, blood was drawn at the first diagnosis of hyperthyroidism, before any ophthalmopathy symptoms had appeared. PBMCs were isolated from more than 9 ml of fresh peripheral blood by Ficoll-Paque density gradient centrifugation. Patients classed as progressors first received a Graves' hyperthyroidism diagnosis and then went on to develop ophthalmopathy during follow-up. Trizol reagent was used to extract total RNA, and RNA quality was then checked on an Agilent 2100 Bioanalyzer. The clonotype was recovered from a man aged 40-55 years with Graves' hyperthyroidism that later progressed to Graves' ophthalmopathy. Sequencing used blood.

The CDR3 amino acid sequence is: CASSYPGQGTYEQYF. The base sequence is TGTGCCAGCAGTTATCCGGGACAGGGGACCTACGAGCAGTACTTC. The rearrangement joined TRBV6-5 to TRBJ2-7; 10 nucleotides in the junction match TRBD1. CDR3 length: 15 amino acids, cysteine to phenylalanine. Only the CDR3 region is kept as DNA, spanning 45 bases read in frame from base 1. V and J are trimmed by 3 bases and 2 bases, and the gene matches miss 4 bases of the junction. Per the germline V gene, MNHEY is the CDR1 and SVGAGI is the CDR2.